The 26 T cell receptor beta chains below were found in one sample sequenced in a study of T cell responses to AZD1222 COVID-19 vaccine. Repertoires were generated with immunoSEQ multiplex PCR, while TCRdb's copy carries only in-frame clones and drops some. The sample shows about 150,000 clones, roughly 88% of them seen only once. The sequencing used peripheral blood, collected on day 0 of MenACWY control vaccination. Every receptor here comes from an adult in good health.

The rearrangement links TRBV6-5 to TRBJ2-1; maybe TRBD2 (6 bases). The V end lost 0 bases, the J end lost 2 bases, and 11 bases lay between the germline ends. Germline V CDR1 and CDR2: MNHEY, SVGAGI. The CDR3 is 16 amino acids. The CDR3 DNA sequence: TGTGCCAGCAGTTACTCACCGACTAGAACCTACAATGAGCAGTTCTTC. Translation gives CASSYSPTRTYNEQFF.

The chain has TRBV5-1 and TRBJ2-3, with a tentative D call TRBD2 (7 bases). This CDR3 has 15 residues. The V gene lost 4 bases and the J gene lost 0 bases, with 12 bases spanning the gap. The germline V gene encodes CDR1 SGHRS and CDR2 YFSETQ. DNA of the CDR3: TGCGCCAGCAGCCGGGGGGCGACCAGCACAGATACGCAGTATTTT. Its translation: CASSRGATSTDTQYF.

This chain links TRBV27 with TRBJ2-3, with TRBD2 matching 10 bases. The germline V gene has CDR1 MNHEY and CDR2 SMNVEV (reference sequence). The CDR3 has 17 amino acids. V trimming: 2 bases; J trimming: 5 bases; junction bases outside the gene matches: 10. In nucleotides, the CDR3 is TGTGCCAGCAGTTTAAGGCTAGCGGGAGCGGGAGGAGATACGCAGTATTTT. Its protein product is CASSLRLAGAGGDTQYF.

This chain uses TRBV6-6 with TRBJ1-2; 9 nucleotides agree with TRBD1. CDR1 and CDR2 (germline): MNHNY, SVGAGI (reference sequence). The CDR3 sequence is 15 residues long. Losses at the gene ends were 5 bases for V and 4 bases for J; bases not matched to a gene: 8. CDR3 sequence reads: CASSQLGQGSYGYTF. As DNA, the CDR3 is TGTGCCAGCAGTCAACTAGGACAGGGGTCCTATGGCTACACCTTC.

The chain recombines TRBV21-1 with TRBJ1-1; the D call TRBD1 from the table was never checked on the DNA. TRBV21-1 is deemed a pseudogene. The CDR3 is 16 amino acids. The CDR3 region has the DNA TGTGCCAGCAGCAAAGAAGTTCAGGGGGTGAACACTGAAGCTTTCTTT. Its protein is CASSKEVQGVNTEAFF.

The genes are TRBV19 and TRBJ1-1, with D unclear. The germline V gene has CDR1 LNHDA and CDR2 SQIVND (reference sequence). The V and J ends lost 3 bases and 3 bases respectively, with 11 bases between them. The CDR3 contains 14 residues. The CDR3 loop is CASSIPPGDTEAFF. CDR3 sequence (DNA): TGTGCCAGTAGTATCCCCCCCGGGGACACTGAAGCTTTCTTT.

The J gene is TRBJ1-4, the V gene TRBV19; maybe TRBD1 (6 bases). Germline V gene sequence: CDR1 LNHDA, CDR2 SQIVND (reference sequence). This CDR3 spans 13 amino acids. V lost 4 bases and J 8 bases, leaving 11 bases between the germline ends. CDR3 coding DNA: TGTGCCAGTAGTAAAAAGAGGGGGGAAAAACTGTTTTTT. This gives the protein CASSKKRGEKLFF.

The chain uses TRBV7-2 and TRBJ2-1, with D perhaps TRBD2 (6 bases). Trimming shortened V by 3 bases and J by 1 base, and 10 bases separated the two germline ends. CDR1 is SGHTA, CDR2 FQGNSA, per germline. The CDR3 length is 15 residues. CDR3 loop: CASSFGGSSYNEQFF. The DNA of the CDR3 is TGTGCCAGCAGCTTTGGGGGGAGTTCCTACAATGAGCAGTTCTTC.

V gene TRBV6-5 combines with J gene TRBJ2-5; the D gene is possibly TRBD1 (6 bases). The V end lost 1 base, the J end lost 5 bases, and 11 bases lay between the germline ends. CDR3 length: 14 residues. Looked up from germline, CDR1 is MNHEY and CDR2 is SVGAGI. The CDR3, as DNA: TGTGCCAGCAGTTACTATCACAGGGATGAGACCCAGTACTTC. Protein product: CASSYYHRDETQYF.

This clone was detected only a few times. V usage is TRBV19 and J usage is TRBJ1-2, with D unresolved. The V and J ends lost 10 bases and 3 bases respectively, with 15 bases between them. The CDR3 sequence is 13 residues long. The germline gives CDR1 LNHDA, CDR2 SQIVND (reference sequence). CDR3 DNA: TGTGCCACATCCGATGGAAGCTACTATGGCTACACCTTC. Translated, it gives CATSDGSYYGYTF. The full variable domain, its missing parts supplied by reference TRBV19 and TRBJ1-2, is DGGITQSPKYLFRKEGQNVTLSCEQNLNHDAMYWYRQDPGQGLRLIYYSQIVNDFQKGDIAEGYSVSREKKESFPLTVTSAQKNPTAFYLCATSDGSYYGYTFGSGTRLTVV.

Written as DNA, the CDR3 is TGTGCCAGCACCTTACAGGAGGACCTTCCTTATAGCAATCAGCCCCAGCATTTT. The encoded protein is CASTLQEDLPYSNQPQHF. V gene TRBV9 combines with J gene TRBJ1-5; TRBD1 might be the D (5 bases). The CDR3 totals 18 residues. CDR1 and CDR2 (germline): SGDLS, YYNGEE. Trimming took 6 bases from V and 0 from J, leaving 22 bases between them.

This clone was detected only once. The chain links TRBV7-8 to TRBJ2-7; TRBD2 might be the D (6 bases). The V end lost 3 bases, the J end lost 0 bases, and 9 bases lay between the germline ends. CDR1 is SGHVS and CDR2 is FQNEAQ in the germline V gene. The CDR3 has 14 residues. CDR3 amino acids: CASSLGTGSYEQYF. In DNA form, the CDR3 reads TGTGCCAGCAGCTTGGGGACTGGCTCCTACGAGCAGTACTTC.

The V gene is TRBV4-1, the J gene TRBJ1-6; 10 bases map to TRBD1. Germline-derived CDR1 and CDR2 are MGHRA and YSYEKL. The trim removed 1 base at V and 6 bases at J, leaving 3 bases unmatched. The CDR3 loop spans 16 amino acids. The CDR3 sequence: CASSQVGDRGNSPLHF. CDR3 sequence (DNA): TGCGCCAGCAGCCAAGTGGGGGACAGGGGTAATTCACCCCTCCACTTT.

V gene TRBV7-2 combines with J gene TRBJ1-5; D remains ambiguous. Germline CDR1 reads SGHTA; CDR2 reads FQGNSA. The CDR3 spans 12 residues. Trimming removed 0 bases from V and 6 bases from J, with 3 bases in between. The CDR3 is CASSLAGQPQHF. The CDR3 DNA reads TGTGCCAGCAGCTTAGCTGGTCAGCCCCAGCATTTT.

The rearrangement uses TRBV6-5 and TRBJ1-4; TRBD1 aligns across 10 bases. The CDR3 is 15 amino acids. Germline-derived CDR1 and CDR2 are MNHEY and SVGAGI. V was pared by 7 bases and J by 7 bases, with 9 bases of the junction left unmatched. CDR3 coding DNA: TGTGCCAGCACTATGGACAGGGGGAGCGGTGAAAAACTGTTTTTT. It yields the protein CASTMDRGSGEKLFF.

This chain connects TRBV14 to TRBJ1-1; maybe TRBD1 (5 bases). V was trimmed by 1 base and J by 6 bases, leaving 15 bases between them. Germline V gene lookup returns CDR1 SGHDN and CDR2 FVKESK. The CDR3 is 15 amino acids. The CDR3 sequence: CASSQVRGKLPEAFF. CDR3 in DNA: TGTGCCAGCAGCCAAGTTCGGGGGAAGTTACCTGAAGCTTTCTTT.

This sequence joins TRBV5-1 and TRBJ2-2; the match to TRBD1 covers 12 bases. CDR1 and CDR2 (germline): SGHRS, YFSETQ. V lost 7 bases and J lost 7; bases outside the gene matches: 8. The CDR3 contains 15 residues. CDR3 loop: CASRYGDRGLGELFF. The CDR3 bases are TGCGCCAGCCGTTACGGGGACAGGGGGCTCGGGGAGCTGTTTTTT.

This chain uses TRBV2 with TRBJ2-6, with 7 bases identical to TRBD1. The ends lost 7 bases at V and 2 bases at J; junction bases unmatched: 8. CDR3 length equals 16 residues. Germline V gene data show CDR1 as SNHLY and CDR2 as FYNNEI. The CDR3, as DNA: TGTGCCAGCACCCCGGACAGGTTAGCTGGGGCCAACGTCCTGACTTTC. It yields the protein CASTPDRLAGANVLTF.

This chain connects TRBV19 to TRBJ1-2; D gene unclear. V shed 1 base and J shed 4 bases, with 7 bases lying between them. CDR1 and CDR2 (germline): LNHDA, SQIVND (reference sequence). The CDR3 is made up of 13 amino acids. CDR3 region: CASSIAGSYGYTF. The CDR3 DNA follows: TGTGCCAGTAGTATAGCGGGGTCCTATGGCTACACCTTC.

This chain uses TRBV11-3 with TRBJ2-2, with D tentatively TRBD1 or TRBD2 (6 bases each). CDR1 and CDR2 (germline): SGHNT, YENEEA. The CDR3 runs to 15 residues. Between the trimmed V and J ends, which lost 5 bases and 4 bases, there was a span of 14 bases. The CDR3 reads CASSLQGGITGELFF. The CDR3 region has the DNA TGTGCCAGCAGCCTACAGGGAGGTATCACCGGGGAGCTGTTTTTT.

There are a few counts of this clone. The chain recombines TRBV6-5 with TRBJ1-2; 7 nucleotides agree with TRBD1. From germline, CDR1 is MNHEY and CDR2 SVGAGI. The CDR3 length is 14 residues. V was clipped by 6 bases and J by 5 bases; unmatched bases: 9. The DNA of the CDR3 is TGTGCCAGCAGCCGACAGGGTGGGAGGTATGGCTACACCTTC. Residues: CASSRQGGRYGYTF.

This chain joins TRBV12-3 or TRBV12-4 and TRBJ2-1; D gene uncertain. This CDR3 comprises 11 residues. V was shortened by 6 bases and J by 4 bases, with 4 bases between the two germline ends. CDR3 sequence reads: CASSQYNEQFF. In nucleotides, the CDR3 is TGTGCCAGCAGCCAGTACAATGAGCAGTTCTTC.

CDR3 region: CASSQFRDRDNSPLHF. DNA for the CDR3: TGTGCCAGCAGCCAATTCCGGGACAGAGATAATTCACCCCTCCACTTT. The chain links TRBV3-1 (or the pseudogene TRBV3-2) to TRBJ1-6; 7 nucleotides line up with TRBD1. This CDR3 contains 16 residues. Germline V lookup: CDR1 LGHDT, CDR2 YNNKEL (reference sequence). Trimming took 2 bases from V and 5 from J; bases not matched to a gene: 6.

The chain recombines TRBV7-2 with TRBJ1-1; D might be TRBD1 (6 bases). The CDR3 spans 13 residues. Trimming took 4 bases from V and 6 from J, leaving 12 bases between them. From germline, CDR1 is SGHTA and CDR2 FQGNSA. The CDR3: CASSSGTLSEAFF. CDR3 DNA: TGTGCCAGCAGCTCCGGGACACTTTCTGAAGCTTTCTTT. The full variable domain, its missing parts supplied by reference TRBV7-2 and TRBJ1-1, is GAGVSQSPSNKVTEKGKDVELRCDPISGHTALYWYRQSLGQGLEFLIYFQGNSAPDKSGLPSDRFSAERTGGSVSTLTIQRTQQEDSAVYLCASSSGTLSEAFFGQGTRLTVV.

This clone was counted once. The chain carries TRBV14 and TRBJ1-2; D not resolved. CDR1 and CDR2 from the germline V gene are SGHDN and FVKESK. The CDR3 is made up of 15 amino acids. V lost 1 base and J 4 bases, leaving 13 bases between the germline ends. CDR3 region: CASSQVKGVGYGYTF. The DNA of the CDR3 is TGTGCCAGCAGCCAAGTCAAGGGCGTAGGCTATGGCTACACCTTC.

A remark on this clone: Other nucleotide sequences in the sample specify the same CDR3. V gene TRBV6-5 combines with J gene TRBJ1-1; D gene unclear. There are 13 residues in the CDR3. V was clipped by 2 bases and J by 3 bases, with 7 bases between them. Germline CDR1 MNHEY, CDR2 SVGAGI. CDR3: CASSYGGYTEAFF. The CDR3 DNA reads TGTGCCAGCAGTTACGGAGGGTACACTGAAGCTTTCTTT.